Below are 13 T cell receptor beta chains sequenced from a single sample in a study of tissue T cells after allogeneic stem cell transplantation. Regarding time point: mouse harvest day 7 after allogeneic transplant. Each mouse received 10^7 T-cell-depleted marrow cells plus 10^6 splenic CD5+ T cells by tail vein. Sequenced by immunoSEQ multiplex PCR; TCRdb stores in-frame clones only, minus some. The sample consists of about 7,200 clones, around half of them appearing once. The sequencing sample was made of lymph node tissue. These receptors were obtained from a female BALB/c mouse given C57BL/6 T cells with graft-versus-host disease after an allogeneic hematopoietic cell transplant.

Of note for this clone: The germline and genes are mouse ones. The read comes to an end 1 residue before the CDR3 does, leaving the germline J gene to fill in the end. The chain combines TRBV14 with TRBJ2-5; 9 bases agree with TRBD1. Trimming took 7 bases from V and 6 from J; bases not matched to a gene: 9. Germline CDR1 and CDR2: SGHDT and FRDEAV. CDR3 length equals 14 residues. CDR3 bases read: TGTGCCAGCGGGAGGACAGGGGCGGGGGACACCCAGTAC. This codes for CASGRTGAGDTQY. The whole CDR3 reads CASGRTGAGDTQYF.

About this clone: Genes here carry mouse names. The CDR3 extends 1 residue past the end of the read, so its final part is completed from the germline J gene. V is TRBV26 and J is TRBJ2-1; D is ambiguous. There are 13 residues in the CDR3. In germline, CDR1 is KGHPV, CDR2 FQNQEV (reference sequence). Trimming pared 3 bases from V and 3 bases from J, leaving 6 bases between. This CDR3 reads CASSLNSYAEQFF. Partial CDR3 DNA: TGTGCCAGCAGTCTAAACAGCTATGCTGAGCAGTTC.

As for this clone: Gene names refer to mouse genes. The read terminates 1 residue before the CDR3 end, so the remaining end is supplied by the germline J gene. The chain joins TRBV20 to TRBJ1-6; the D is unclear. TRBJ1-6 is classed as an ORF, of uncertain function. The CDR3 spans 12 residues. CDR1 is GFQATS and CDR2 is STVNSAI in the germline V gene. V dropped 0 bases and J dropped 7 bases, with 4 bases sitting between them. The CDR3 here is CGARDGNSPLYF. CDR3 bases read: TGTGGTGCTAGGGATGGGAATTCGCCCCTCTAC.

As for this clone: Germline and genes: mouse. The CDR3 end lies 1 residue beyond the end of the read and is filled in from the germline J gene. The V and J genes are TRBV14 and TRBJ2-2; 11 bases fit TRBD2. The CDR3 is made up of 16 amino acids. CDR1 is SGHDT, CDR2 FRDEAV, per germline. Trimming took 5 bases from V and 1 from J; bases not matched to a gene: 4. The DNA read from the CDR3 is TGTGCCAGCAGCAGGGGACTGGGGGTAAACACCGGGCAGCTCTAC. This encodes CASSRGLGVNTGQLY. The entire CDR3 is CASSRGLGVNTGQLYF.

Remarks on this clone: Mouse gene names apply. The read stops 1 residue short of the end of the CDR3; the missing end is completed from the germline J gene. V usage is TRBV3 and J usage is TRBJ1-1; D remains unclear. Germline lookup yields CDR1 SNHLY and CDR2 FYNGKV (reference sequence). The ends were cut back, 0 bases at V and 0 bases at J, with 5 bases in the middle. The CDR3 contains 14 residues. The covered CDR3 bases are TGTGCCAGCAGCTTAGCTGGGACAAACACAGAAGTCTTC. Its protein product is CASSLAGTNTEVF. The whole CDR3 region reads CASSLAGTNTEVFF. Together with reference TRBV3 and TRBJ1-1, the CDR3 gives the full variable domain: GPKVLQIPSHQIIDMGQMVTLNCDPVSNHLYFYWYKQILGQQMEFLVNFYNGKVMEKSKLFKDQFSVERPDGSYFTLKIQPTALEDSAVYFCASSLAGTNTEVFFGKGTRLTVV.

This clone was detected only a few times. The gene names given are mouse names. The DNA ends 1 residue before the CDR3 does, and the rest of the CDR3 is filled in from the germline J gene. The genes are TRBV16 and TRBJ1-1; D gene unclear. The germline V gene encodes CDR1 SGHSA and CDR2 FRNQAP. The V end was cut by 0 bases, the J end by 3 bases, with 5 bases between. The CDR3 totals 13 residues. The DNA read from the CDR3 is TGTGCAAGCAGCTTAGACAGAGACACAGAAGTCTTC. Translation gives CASSLDRDTEVF. The entire CDR3 is CASSLDRDTEVFF.

For this clone: Genes and germline are mouse. The sequence runs out 1 residue before the end of the CDR3; the remainder is reconstructed from the germline J gene. The chain is built from TRBV13-2 and TRBJ1-1; 9 nucleotides agree with TRBD1. Germline CDR1 reads NNHNN; CDR2 reads SYGAGS (reference sequence). The CDR3 is made up of 13 amino acids. V lost 4 bases, J lost 4 bases, and 2 bases stayed unmatched. The CDR3 DNA, read in part, is TGTGCCAGCGGTCGACAGGGGGTCACAGAAGTCTTC. Translated, it gives CASGRQGVTEVF. The whole CDR3 protein is CASGRQGVTEVFF.

A remark on this clone: The germline and genes are mouse ones. The read ends 1 residue early relative to the CDR3; the germline J gene fills the gap. The rearrangement joins TRBV26 to TRBJ1-3, with 9 positions matching TRBD1. Germline trimming cut 5 bases from V and 2 bases from J; bases unmatched to any gene: 1. This CDR3 has 14 amino acids. The germline gives CDR1 KGHPV, CDR2 FQNQEV (reference sequence). The CDR3 loop reads CASSWDRAGNTLYF. CDR3 bases read: TGTGCCAGCAGTTGGGACAGGGCTGGAAATACGCTCTAT.

A few counts support this clone. These gene names are mouse names. This CDR3 is CASRSYWGGVEQYF. The sequenced CDR3 bases are TGTGCCAGCAGGTCCTACTGGGGGGGCGTTGAACAGTAC. V usage is TRBV3 and J usage is TRBJ2-7; 11 bases fit TRBD2. The read stops 1 residue short of the end of the CDR3; the missing end is completed from the germline J gene. The germline V gene encodes CDR1 SNHLY and CDR2 FYNGKV (reference sequence). This CDR3 is 14 amino acids long. J gave up 6 bases and V 6 bases, and 7 bases lay outside the gene matches.

This clone is termed large (0.1 to 1%). Gene names and germline match the mouse. The read halts 1 residue ahead of the CDR3 end, with the missing end drawn from the germline J gene. The chain joins TRBV19 to TRBJ2-7, with 7 bases identical to TRBD1. CDR1 FNHDT and CDR2 SITEND come from the germline V gene (reference sequence). This CDR3 is 12 amino acids long. V dropped 5 bases and J dropped 3; count of bases not matched to a gene: 2. Partial CDR3 DNA: TGTGCCAGCAGCCGGGACAGCTATGAACAGTAC. This sequence encodes CASSRDSYEQY. From start to end, the CDR3 is CASSRDSYEQYF.

Remarks on this clone: All gene names here are mouse names. The read finishes 1 residue shy of the CDR3 end, and the germline J gene is used to complete it. This rearrangement joins TRBV13-2 to TRBJ2-3; D is undetermined. The CDR3 contains 12 residues. The V gene's germline CDR1 is NNHNN and CDR2 SYGAGS (reference sequence). V lost 4 bases, J lost 0 bases, and 3 bases lay in between. CDR3 sequence: CASGNSAETLYF. Partial CDR3 DNA: TGTGCCAGCGGTAACAGTGCAGAAACGCTGTAT.

As regards this clone: The gene symbols are mouse symbols. Read data end 1 residue before the CDR3 end; the end is taken from the germline J gene. This rearrangement joins TRBV13-2 to TRBJ1-6; D ambiguous. TRBJ1-6 is marked as an open reading frame, function uncertain. V lost 0 bases to trimming and J lost 7 bases, with 8 bases between them. CDR3 length: 14 amino acids. Germline loops: CDR1 NNHNN, CDR2 SYGAGS (reference sequence). The CDR3 loop is CASGDAHNNSPLYF. The part of the CDR3 DNA that was read is TGTGCCAGCGGTGATGCACACAACAATTCGCCCCTCTAC.

This clone showed up just a few times. The genes are named according to mouse. The sequence runs out 1 residue before the end of the CDR3; the remainder is reconstructed from the germline J gene. This chain links TRBV15 with TRBJ2-1, with TRBD1 identical over 7 bases. The CDR3 sequence is 15 residues long. Germline V gives CDR1 SGHND, CDR2 FRSKSL. V lost 1 base, J lost 2 bases, and 2 bases stayed unmatched. The DNA read from the CDR3 is TGTGCCAGCAGTTTAGGGGACAGCTACTATGCTGAGCAGTTC. It translates to CASSLGDSYYAEQF. The entire CDR3 reads CASSLGDSYYAEQFF.